This TCR beta chain was retrieved from a study of T cells in Graves' hyperthyroidism and ophthalmopathy. This clonotype has a count of ten or more. Its antigen is not known. Study outcomes and limitations: Among thyroid clonotypes expanded above 0.001, most also appeared in blood.

Amplified TCR beta CDR3 regions derived from RNA transcripts. The HTBI set primed first-round TCR CDR3 RT-PCR. One entry per CDR3 protein, called by TCRdb with MiXCR from the multiplex PCR reads. Counted here are about 300,000 distinct CDR3 sequences, roughly 18% occurring once; the ten biggest clones make up roughly 40%. The V and J ends lost 7 bases and 1 base respectively, with 20 bases between them. CDR1 MNHEY and CDR2 SVGEGT come from the germline V gene. The CDR3 extends over 16 amino acids. The sample taken for sequencing was blood. The sequence derives from a man aged 50-59 years with Graves' ophthalmopathy. The chain couples TRBV6-2 or TRBV6-3 to TRBJ2-7; maybe TRBD2 (6 bases). CDR3 loop: CASTTPGTANSYEQYF. CDR3 nucleotides: TGTGCCAGCACCACTCCCGGGACTGCAAATTCCTACGAGCAGTACTTC.